One and the same sample provided the 3 T cell receptor beta chains below, sequenced in a study of metastatic and nonmetastatic thyroid tumors. Until they underwent thyroid surgery, no patient had received any treatment. TCRdb re-analyzed the PCR reads using MiXCR. The sample includes under 95,000 clones, roughly 13% of them seen just once. Input material: blood. All receptors come from a female donor with papillary thyroid cancer or a benign thyroid nodule (not recorded which). Some clones in this sample may be carry-over from other donors' samples.

This clone has ten or more counts. The chain employs TRBV5-1 and TRBJ2-7; the match to TRBD1 covers 8 bases. The J segment lost 1 base and the V segment lost 1 base, leaving 4 bases of the junction unmatched. Germline assignment: CDR1 SGHRS and CDR2 YFSETQ. The CDR3 sequence is 15 residues long. The CDR3 loop is CASSLTGGPSYEQYF. For the CDR3, the DNA is TGCGCCAGCAGCTTGACAGGGGGTCCATCCTACGAGCAGTACTTC.

This clone was recorded many times. The chain employs TRBV3-1 and TRBJ1-4; the D is unclear. Deletions cut 4 bases from V and 7 bases from J, with 4 bases between. This CDR3 is built from 11 residues. Looked up from germline, CDR1 is LGHDT and CDR2 is YNNKEL (reference sequence). Here the CDR3 reads CASSRSEKLFF. The CDR3 bases are TGTGCCAGCAGCCGCAGTGAAAAACTGTTTTTT.

Many counts were recorded for this clone. The rearrangement uses TRBV7-2 and TRBJ2-1; TRBD2 matches at 10 bases. The CDR3 consists of 15 residues. J gave up 5 bases and V 4 bases, and 5 bases lay outside the gene matches. Germline V gene sequence: CDR1 SGHTA, CDR2 FQGNSA. This CDR3 reads CASSSGTSAHNEQFF. The CDR3 DNA sequence: TGTGCCAGCAGCTCCGGGACTAGCGCCCACAATGAGCAGTTCTTC.